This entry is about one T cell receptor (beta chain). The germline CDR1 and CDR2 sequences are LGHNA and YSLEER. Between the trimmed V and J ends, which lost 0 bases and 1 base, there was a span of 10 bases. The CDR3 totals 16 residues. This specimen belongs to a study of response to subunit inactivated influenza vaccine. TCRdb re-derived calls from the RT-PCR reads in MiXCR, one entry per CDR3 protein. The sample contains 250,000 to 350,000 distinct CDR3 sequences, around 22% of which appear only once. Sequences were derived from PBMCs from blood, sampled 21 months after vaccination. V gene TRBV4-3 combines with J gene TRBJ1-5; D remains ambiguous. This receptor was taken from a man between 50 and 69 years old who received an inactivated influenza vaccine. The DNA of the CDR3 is TGCGCCAGCAGCCAAGAGGTCTTCGGGAGCAATCAGCCCCAGCATTTT. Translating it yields CASSQEVFGSNQPQHF.